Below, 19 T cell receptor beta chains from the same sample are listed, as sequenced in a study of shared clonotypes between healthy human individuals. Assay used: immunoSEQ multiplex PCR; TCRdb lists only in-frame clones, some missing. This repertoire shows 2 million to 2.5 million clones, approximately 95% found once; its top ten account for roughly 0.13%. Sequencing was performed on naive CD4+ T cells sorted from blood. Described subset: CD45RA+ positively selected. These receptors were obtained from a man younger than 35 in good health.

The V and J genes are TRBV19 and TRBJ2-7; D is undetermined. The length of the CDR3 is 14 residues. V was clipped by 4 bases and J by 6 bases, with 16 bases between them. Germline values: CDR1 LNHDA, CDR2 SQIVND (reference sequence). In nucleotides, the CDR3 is TGTGCCAGTAGTAGAGAAAAACAAGGCCGCGAGCAGTACTTC. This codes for CASSREKQGREQYF.

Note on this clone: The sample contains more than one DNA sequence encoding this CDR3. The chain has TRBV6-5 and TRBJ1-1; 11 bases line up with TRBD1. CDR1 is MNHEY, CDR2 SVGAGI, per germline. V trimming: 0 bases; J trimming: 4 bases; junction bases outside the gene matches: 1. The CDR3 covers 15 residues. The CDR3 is CASSYSGTGGTEAFF. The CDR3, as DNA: TGTGCCAGCAGTTACTCCGGGACAGGGGGCACTGAAGCTTTCTTT.

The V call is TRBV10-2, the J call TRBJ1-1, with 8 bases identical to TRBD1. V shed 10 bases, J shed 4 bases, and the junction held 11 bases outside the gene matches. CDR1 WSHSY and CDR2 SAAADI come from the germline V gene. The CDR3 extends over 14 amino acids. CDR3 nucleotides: TGCGCCACCGGACAACAGGGGGTAACCACTGAAGCTTTCTTT. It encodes CATGQQGVTTEAFF.

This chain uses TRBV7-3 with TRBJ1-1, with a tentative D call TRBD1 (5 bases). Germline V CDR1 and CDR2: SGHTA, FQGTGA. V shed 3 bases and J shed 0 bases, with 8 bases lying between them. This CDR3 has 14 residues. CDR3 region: CASSLDTVNTEAFF. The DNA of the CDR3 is TGTGCCAGCAGCTTGGACACCGTGAACACTGAAGCTTTCTTT.

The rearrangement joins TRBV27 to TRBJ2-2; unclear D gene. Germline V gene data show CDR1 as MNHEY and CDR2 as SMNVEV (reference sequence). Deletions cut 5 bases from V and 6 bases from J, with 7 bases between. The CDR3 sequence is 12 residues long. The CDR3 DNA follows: TGTGCCAGCAGTCTCTACCCCGGGGAGCTGTTTTTT. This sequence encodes CASSLYPGELFF.

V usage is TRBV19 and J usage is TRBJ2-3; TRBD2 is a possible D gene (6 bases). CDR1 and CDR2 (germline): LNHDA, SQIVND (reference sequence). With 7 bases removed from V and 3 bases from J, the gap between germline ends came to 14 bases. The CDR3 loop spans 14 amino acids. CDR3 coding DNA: TGTGCCAGTACATGGGGAGGTCGGACAGATACGCAGTATTTT. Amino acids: CASTWGGRTDTQYF.

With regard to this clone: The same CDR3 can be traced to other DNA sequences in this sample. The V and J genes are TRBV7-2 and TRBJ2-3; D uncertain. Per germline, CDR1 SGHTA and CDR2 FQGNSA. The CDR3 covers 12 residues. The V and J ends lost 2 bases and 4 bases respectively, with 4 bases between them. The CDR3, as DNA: TGTGCCAGCAGCTTACTCTCAGATACGCAGTATTTT. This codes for CASSLLSDTQYF.

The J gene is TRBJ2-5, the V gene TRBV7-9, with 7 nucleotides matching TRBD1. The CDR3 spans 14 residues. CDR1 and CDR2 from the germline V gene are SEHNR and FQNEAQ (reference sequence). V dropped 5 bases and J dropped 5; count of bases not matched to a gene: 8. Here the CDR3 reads CASSEQGLGETQYF. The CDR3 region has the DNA TGTGCCAGCAGCGAACAGGGGTTAGGGGAGACCCAGTACTTC.

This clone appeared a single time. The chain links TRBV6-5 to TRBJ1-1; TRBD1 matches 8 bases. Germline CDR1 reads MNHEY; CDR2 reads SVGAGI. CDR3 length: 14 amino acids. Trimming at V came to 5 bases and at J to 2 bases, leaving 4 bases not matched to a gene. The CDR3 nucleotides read TGTGCCAGCAGTCGGACAGGGAGAAACACTGAAGCTTTCTTT. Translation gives CASSRTGRNTEAFF.

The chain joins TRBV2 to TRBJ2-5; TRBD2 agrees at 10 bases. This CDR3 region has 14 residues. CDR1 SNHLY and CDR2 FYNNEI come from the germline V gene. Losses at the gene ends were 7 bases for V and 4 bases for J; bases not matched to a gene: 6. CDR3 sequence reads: CASTQVAGGETQYF. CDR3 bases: TGTGCCAGCACCCAGGTAGCGGGGGGAGAGACCCAGTACTTC.

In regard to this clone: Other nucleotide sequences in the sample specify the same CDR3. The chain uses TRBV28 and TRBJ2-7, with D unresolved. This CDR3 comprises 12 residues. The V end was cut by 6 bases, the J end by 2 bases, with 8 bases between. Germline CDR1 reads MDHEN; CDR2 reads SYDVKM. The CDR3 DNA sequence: TGTGCCAGCAGCTCAAGCACCTACGAGCAGTACTTC. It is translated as CASSSSTYEQYF.

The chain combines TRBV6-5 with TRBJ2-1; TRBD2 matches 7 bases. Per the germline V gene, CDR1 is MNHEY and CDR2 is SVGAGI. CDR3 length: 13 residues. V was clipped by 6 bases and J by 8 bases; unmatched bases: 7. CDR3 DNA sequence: TGTGCCAGCAGCCGCGGGGGTCGGGATGAGCAGTTCTTC. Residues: CASSRGGRDEQFF.

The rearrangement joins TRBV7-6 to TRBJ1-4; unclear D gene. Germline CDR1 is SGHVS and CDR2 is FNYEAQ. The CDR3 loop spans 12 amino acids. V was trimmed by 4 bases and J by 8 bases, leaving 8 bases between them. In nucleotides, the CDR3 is TGTGCCAGCAGCTCTACCACCGAAAAACTGTTTTTT. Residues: CASSSTTEKLFF.

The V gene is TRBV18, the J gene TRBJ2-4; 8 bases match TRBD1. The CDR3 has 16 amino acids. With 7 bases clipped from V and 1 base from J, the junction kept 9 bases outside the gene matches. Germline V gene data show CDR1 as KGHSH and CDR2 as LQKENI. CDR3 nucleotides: TGTGCCAGCTTTCCCTCAGGGGGCGATGCCAAAAACATTCAGTACTTC. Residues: CASFPSGGDAKNIQYF.

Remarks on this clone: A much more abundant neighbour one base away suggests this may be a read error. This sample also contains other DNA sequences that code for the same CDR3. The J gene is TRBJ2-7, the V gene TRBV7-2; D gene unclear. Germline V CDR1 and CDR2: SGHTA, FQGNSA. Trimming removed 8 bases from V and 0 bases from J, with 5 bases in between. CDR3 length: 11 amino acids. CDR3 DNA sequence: TGTGCCAGCCGCCTCTCCTACGAGCAGTACTTC. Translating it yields CASRLSYEQYF. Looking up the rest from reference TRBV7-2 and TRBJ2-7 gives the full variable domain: GAGVSQSPSNKVTEKGKDVELRCDPISGHTALYWYRQSLGQGLEFLIYFQGNSAPDKSGLPSDRFSAERTGGSVSTLTIQRTQQEDSAVYLCASRLSYEQYFGPGTRLTVT.

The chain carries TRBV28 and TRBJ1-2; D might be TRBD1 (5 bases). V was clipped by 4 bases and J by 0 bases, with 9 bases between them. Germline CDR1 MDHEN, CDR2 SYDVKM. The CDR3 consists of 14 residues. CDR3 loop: CASSSETANYGYTF. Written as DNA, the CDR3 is TGTGCCAGCAGTTCAGAGACAGCTAACTATGGCTACACCTTC.

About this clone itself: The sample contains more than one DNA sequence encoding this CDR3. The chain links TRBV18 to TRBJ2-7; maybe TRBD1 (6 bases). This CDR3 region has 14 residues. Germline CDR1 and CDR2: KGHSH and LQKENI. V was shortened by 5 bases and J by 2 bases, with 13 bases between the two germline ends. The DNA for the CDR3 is TGTGCCAGCTCATCCACCCAGGGGACCTACGAGCAGTACTTC. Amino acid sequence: CASSSTQGTYEQYF.

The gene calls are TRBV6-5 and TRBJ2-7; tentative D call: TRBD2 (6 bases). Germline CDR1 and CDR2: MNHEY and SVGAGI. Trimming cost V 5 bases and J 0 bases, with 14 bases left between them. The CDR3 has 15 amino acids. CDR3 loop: CASSRTGLSSYEQYF. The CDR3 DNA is TGTGCCAGCAGTAGGACGGGACTTAGCTCCTACGAGCAGTACTTC.

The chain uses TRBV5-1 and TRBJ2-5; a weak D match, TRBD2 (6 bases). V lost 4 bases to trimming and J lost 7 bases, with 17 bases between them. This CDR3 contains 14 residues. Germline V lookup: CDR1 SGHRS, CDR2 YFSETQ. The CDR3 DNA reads TGCGCCAGCAGCAGGGACTCGGAGTGGGGGACCCAGTACTTC. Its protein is CASSRDSEWGTQYF.